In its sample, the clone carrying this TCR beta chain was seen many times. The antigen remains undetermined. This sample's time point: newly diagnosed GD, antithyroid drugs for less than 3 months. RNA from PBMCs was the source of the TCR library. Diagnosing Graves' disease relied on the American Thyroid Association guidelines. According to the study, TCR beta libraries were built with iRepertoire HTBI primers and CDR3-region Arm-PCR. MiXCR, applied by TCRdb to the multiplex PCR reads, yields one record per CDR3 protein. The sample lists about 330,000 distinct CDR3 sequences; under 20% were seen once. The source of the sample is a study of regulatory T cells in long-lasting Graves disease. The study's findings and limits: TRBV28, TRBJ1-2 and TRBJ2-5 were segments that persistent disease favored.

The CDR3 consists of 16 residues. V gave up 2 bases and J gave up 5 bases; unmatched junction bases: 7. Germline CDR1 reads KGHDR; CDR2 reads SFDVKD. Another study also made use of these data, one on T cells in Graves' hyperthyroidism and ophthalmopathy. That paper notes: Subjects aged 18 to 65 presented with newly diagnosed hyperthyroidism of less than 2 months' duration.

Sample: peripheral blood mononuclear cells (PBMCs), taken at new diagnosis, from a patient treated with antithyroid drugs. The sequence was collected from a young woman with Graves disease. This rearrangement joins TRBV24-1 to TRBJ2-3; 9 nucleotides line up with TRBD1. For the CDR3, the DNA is TGTGCCACCAGTGATTATAGGGACAGGGATGGAGATACGCAGTATTTT. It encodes CATSDYRDRDGDTQYF.